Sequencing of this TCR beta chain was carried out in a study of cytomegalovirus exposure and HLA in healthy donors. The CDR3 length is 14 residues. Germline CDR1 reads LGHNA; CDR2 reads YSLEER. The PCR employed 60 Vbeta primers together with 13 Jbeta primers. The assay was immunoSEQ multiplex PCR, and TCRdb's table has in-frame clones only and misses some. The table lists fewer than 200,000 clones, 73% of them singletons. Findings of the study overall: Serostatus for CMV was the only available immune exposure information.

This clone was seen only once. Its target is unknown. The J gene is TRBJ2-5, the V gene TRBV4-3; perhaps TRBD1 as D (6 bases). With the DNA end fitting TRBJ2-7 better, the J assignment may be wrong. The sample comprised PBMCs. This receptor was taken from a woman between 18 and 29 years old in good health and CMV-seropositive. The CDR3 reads CASSWDTLTYEQYF. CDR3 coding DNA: TGCGCCAGCAGCTGGGACACCCTAACCTACGAGCAGTACTTC.